The rows below give T cell receptor beta chains drawn from one sample of a study of blood T cell repertoires in COVID-19. Only in-frame clones appear in the TCRdb table, and some are missing; sequencing was by immunoSEQ multiplex PCR. The sample has more than 150,000 clones, 82% seen once. The specimen was PBMCs or T cells enriched from blood (not recorded which). These receptors all stem from a man aged 35 to 55 who had recovered from COVID-19. CDR3s include the opening cysteine and the closing phenylalanine or tryptophan. A D gene is named only where the DNA matches it firmly. The listing skips clone size in some rows; elsewhere it reads once, few, many or a size class.

TRBJ2-7 | - | many | TRBV18 | CASSLYTFSYEQYF | TGTGCCAGCTCACTGTACACATTCTCCTACGAGCAGTACTTC
TRBJ1-5 | TRBD1 | - | TRBV19 | CASSLTGGNQPQHF | TGTGCCAGTAGTCTCACAGGGGGGAATCAGCCCCAGCATTTT
TRBJ2-2 | TRBD2 | - | TRBV11-2 | CASGREPNTGELFF | TGTGCCAGCGGGCGGGAGCCGAACACCGGGGAGCTGTTTTTT
TRBJ1-1 | - | few | TRBV3-1/TRBV3-2 | CASSHTTLDRSNTEAFF | TGTGCCAGCAGCCATACGACATTGGATAGATCGAACACTGAAGCTTTCTTT
TRBJ2-2 | TRBD1 | - | TRBV7-3 | CASSPRTGGTGELFF | TGTGCCAGCAGCCCGAGGACAGGGGGGACTGGGGAGCTGTTTTTT
TRBJ1-6 | - | - | TRBV18 | CASSPGLSYNSPLHF | TGTGCCAGCTCACCGGGGCTCTCCTATAATTCACCCCTCCACTTT
TRBJ2-2 | - | - | TRBV6-5 | CASSHRSPSSGELFF | TGTGCCAGCAGCCACAGGTCCCCCAGCTCCGGGGAGCTGTTTTTT
TRBJ2-1 | TRBD1 | - | TRBV11-2 | CASSLGPGQGAGEQFF | TGTGCCAGCAGCTTAGGTCCGGGACAGGGGGCTGGTGAGCAGTTCTTC
TRBJ1-2 | - | - | TRBV6-1 | CASSEGYGGNYGYTF | TGTGCCAGCAGTGAAGGCTATGGAGGTAACTATGGCTACACCTTC
TRBJ2-2 | - | - | TRBV5-1 | CASSLVGSLQGSGGELFF | TGCGCCAGCAGCTTGGTCGGCTCCCTCCAGGGGAGCGGCGGGGAGCTGTTTTTT
TRBJ2-5 | - | - | TRBV7-8 | CASSLGWSRETQYF | TGTGCCAGCAGCTTAGGGTGGTCGCGAGAGACCCAGTACTTC
TRBJ1-4 | - | - | TRBV29-1 | CSASQANEKLFF | TGCAGCGCCAGCCAGGCTAATGAAAAACTGTTTTTT
TRBJ2-7 | - | - | TRBV28 | CASRILYEQYF | TGTGCCAGCAGGATCCTATACGAGCAGTACTTC
TRBJ2-1 | TRBD2 | - | TRBV2 | CASSELAGEVNEQFF | TGTGCCAGCAGTGAACTAGCGGGAGAGGTCAATGAGCAGTTCTTC
TRBJ2-2 | TRBD2 | - | TRBV19 | CASTPGLAGYTGELFF | TGTGCCAGTACCCCGGGACTAGCGGGTTACACCGGGGAGCTGTTTTTT
TRBJ1-1 | - | - | TRBV20-1 | CSAPNSVLTFF | TGCAGTGCTCCTAATAGTGTTTTGACTTTCTTT
TRBJ2-7 | TRBD2 | - | TRBV12-5 | CASVGGLAGVYEQYF | TGTGCTAGTGTTGGAGGACTAGCGGGAGTTTACGAGCAGTACTTC
TRBJ2-7 | - | - | TRBV19 | CASSRGLQDEQYF | TGTGCCAGTAGTAGAGGGCTTCAGGACGAGCAGTACTTC
TRBJ2-3 | - | - | TRBV12-5 | CASESRTDTQYF | TGTGCTAGTGAAAGCCGCACAGATACGCAGTATTTT
TRBJ2-7 | TRBD1 | - | TRBV18 | CASSPGQGRGSYEQYF | TGTGCCAGCTCACCCGGACAGGGAAGGGGCTCCTACGAGCAGTACTTC
TRBJ1-2 | - | - | TRBV5-5 | CASSPWAELGYYGYTF | TGTGCCAGCAGCCCCTGGGCCGAATTGGGTTACTATGGCTACACCTTC
TRBJ2-1 | TRBD2 | - | TRBV10-2 | CASKAGVGNEQFF | TGCGCCAGCAAGGCGGGAGTCGGCAATGAGCAGTTCTTC
TRBJ2-7 | TRBD2 | - | TRBV5-4 | CASSSGTSGRFGEQYF | TGTGCCAGCAGCTCGGGGACTAGCGGGAGGTTTGGCGAGCAGTACTTC
TRBJ1-2 | TRBD1 | - | TRBV20-1 | CSAWTGDGYTF | TGCAGTGCATGGACAGGGGATGGCTACACCTTC
TRBJ1-6 | - | - | TRBV11-3 | CASSLVRALKNNSPLHF | TGTGCCAGCAGCTTAGTCCGAGCGCTTAAAAATAATTCACCCCTCCACTTT
TRBJ2-7 | TRBD2 | - | TRBV4-3 | CASSQEVGRNYEQYF | TGCGCCAGCAGCCAAGAAGTCGGGAGGAATTACGAGCAGTACTTC
TRBJ2-1 | TRBD2 | - | TRBV5-1 | CASSQSGTSGNEQFF | TGCGCCAGCAGCCAATCCGGGACTAGCGGGAATGAGCAGTTCTTC
TRBJ1-2 | TRBD1 | - | TRBV9 | CASSPRGQGAMSGYTF | TGTGCCAGCAGCCCCCGAGGACAGGGGGCGATGAGTGGCTACACCTTC
TRBJ2-2 | - | - | TRBV4-3 | CASSHGHRSGTGELFF | TGCGCCAGCAGCCACGGACACAGGTCGGGCACCGGGGAGCTGTTTTTT
TRBJ1-2 | TRBD1 | few | TRBV28 | CASSLGRGQGYTF | TGTGCCAGCAGCTTAGGCAGGGGGCAAGGCTACACCTTC
TRBJ2-1 | TRBD2 | - | TRBV5-4 | CASTGLAGSSYNEQFF | TGTGCCAGCACGGGACTAGCGGGGAGCTCCTACAATGAGCAGTTCTTC
TRBJ2-5 | TRBD1 | once | TRBV7-2 | CASSVGQGIQTQYF | TGTGCCAGCAGCGTCGGACAGGGGATACAGACCCAGTACTTC
TRBJ1-6 | TRBD1 | - | TRBV5-1 | CASSRTGTDYSPLHF | TGCGCCAGCAGCCGAACCGGGACAGACTATTCACCCCTCCACTTT
TRBJ2-1 | - | - | TRBV27 | CASSPWTVSYNEQFF | TGTGCCAGCAGCCCCTGGACAGTCTCCTACAATGAGCAGTTCTTC
TRBJ2-1 | TRBD2 | - | TRBV7-9 | CASSLEASGESYNEQFF | TGTGCCAGCAGCCTCGAAGCAAGCGGGGAGTCCTACAATGAGCAGTTCTTC
TRBJ2-3 | TRBD2 | - | TRBV11-3 | CASSLGGTSGRDTQYF | TGTGCCAGCAGCTTAGGCGGGACTAGCGGGAGAGATACGCAGTATTTT
TRBJ1-5 | - | - | TRBV6-2/TRBV6-3 | CASSYSYRVGNQPQHF | TGTGCCAGCAGTTACTCGTACAGGGTCGGCAATCAGCCCCAGCATTTT
TRBJ1-4 | TRBD1 | - | TRBV18 | CASSPRLVGTGSEKLFF | TGTGCCAGCTCACCACGACTAGTCGGGACAGGAAGTGAAAAACTGTTTTTT
TRBJ1-4 | TRBD1 | once | TRBV5-1 | CASSWRTGGGEKLFF | TGCGCCAGCAGCTGGAGGACAGGGGGCGGTGAAAAACTGTTTTTT
TRBJ1-4 | TRBD1 | once | TRBV7-2 | CASSLGTGTEKLFF | TGTGCCAGCAGCTTAGGGACAGGGACTGAAAAACTGTTTTTT
TRBJ2-1 | TRBD1 | - | TRBV7-2 | CASSGGGQGAYNEQFF | TGTGCCAGCAGCGGAGGGGGACAGGGGGCCTACAATGAGCAGTTCTTC
TRBJ2-2 | - | - | TRBV29-1 | CSVEVITGELFF | TGCAGCGTTGAAGTCATCACCGGGGAGCTGTTTTTT
TRBJ2-5 | TRBD2 | few | TRBV14 | CASSRGLAEETQYF | TGTGCCAGCAGCAGGGGACTAGCGGAAGAGACCCAGTACTTC
TRBJ2-7 | - | - | TRBV28 | CASSLLSYEQYF | TGTGCCAGCAGCCTTCTTTCCTACGAGCAGTACTTC
TRBJ2-1 | TRBD1 | - | TRBV7-2 | CASSLRDRVVNEQFF | TGTGCCAGCAGCTTAAGGGACAGGGTCGTGAATGAGCAGTTCTTC